The sequence of this T cell receptor (beta chain) was determined in a study of regulatory T cells in long-lasting Graves disease. Time point described: newly diagnosed GD, antithyroid drugs for less than 3 months. Researchers made the TCR library from RNA that was extracted from PBMCs. Relying on iRepertoire HTBI primers and Arm-PCR of CDR3 regions, the team built TCR beta libraries. A single record per CDR3 protein comes from TCRdb applying MiXCR to the multiplex PCR reads. The sample records about 350,000 distinct CDR3 sequences, 16% being singletons. Germline values: CDR1 LNHNV, CDR2 YYDKDF (reference sequence). V was pared by 1 base and J by 2 bases, with 12 bases between. This CDR3 has 15 residues. These same data were also listed under a study on T cells in Graves' hyperthyroidism and ophthalmopathy. From that second work: For the diagnoses, clinical symptoms, serum thyroxine and TRAb, thyroid ultrasound and orbital computed tomography were used. A set of HTBI primers served as the primers for a first-round RT-PCR of the TCR CDR3. Most clonotypes that expanded in the thyroid above 0.001 also showed up in blood.

The gene calls are TRBV15 and TRBJ2-7, with D maybe TRBD1 (6 bases). The TCR was taken from a middle-aged man with Graves disease. Source: peripheral blood mononuclear cells (PBMCs), taken at new diagnosis, from a patient treated with antithyroid drugs. This CDR3 reads CATSRGMTGTYEQYF. CDR3 in DNA: TGTGCCACCAGCAGAGGGATGACAGGTACCTACGAGCAGTACTTC. Together with reference TRBV15 and TRBJ2-7, the CDR3 gives the full variable domain: DAMVIQNPRYQVTQFGKPVTLSCSQTLNHNVMYWYQQKSSQAPKLLFHYYDKDFNNEADTPDNFQSRRPNTSFCFLDIRSPGLGDTAMYLCATSRGMTGTYEQYFGPGTRLTVT.